This T cell receptor beta chain appears in the sequencing data of a study of blood T cell repertoires in COVID-19. Overall study: Some COVID-19 samples were acute and others convalescent; all came from the United States, Italy and Spain. T cells, B-cell-depleted T cells, or PBMCs supplied cDNA or gDNA.

Original data processing: Amplifying reference gene primers gave estimates of nucleated cell counts. Clones were read by immunoSEQ multiplex PCR, and TCRdb kept only the in-frame ones, dropping some. D and trimming come from the DNA, and the V and J calls and clone size come from that table. The profile shows about 210,000 clones, 82% of them singletons. The CDR3 contains 16 residues. Looked up from germline, CDR1 is SGDLS and CDR2 is YYNGEE. Trimming removed 6 bases at V and 0 bases at J, with 18 bases between. The chain employs TRBV9 and TRBJ1-1, with D possibly being TRBD1 (6 bases). Sequencing was done on a sample of peripheral blood. This receptor was identified in a woman aged 40 to 50 with acute or convalescent COVID-19. The CDR3 protein is CASTPRKRDMNTEAFF. CDR3 DNA sequence: TGTGCCAGCACCCCCCGGAAACGGGACATGAACACTGAAGCTTTCTTT.